This T cell receptor beta chain was identified during a study of Ad26.COV2.S vaccination and SARS-CoV-2 variants. With V trimmed by 1 base and J by 0 bases, 28 bases remained unmatched. Germline CDR1 is GTSNPN and CDR2 is SVGIG (reference sequence). This CDR3 comprises 24 residues. Study-level findings and limits: Marked by substantial breadth, spike-specific CD8+ and CD4+ T cell responses were reportedly seen after vaccination. Placebo recipients trailed vaccine recipients in spike-specific TCR breadth.

The table came from immunoSEQ multiplex PCR; TCRdb's copy has only in-frame clones and leaves some out. Of about 220,000 clones listed, roughly 90% are singletons. This clone appeared a single time. Its matching antigen is unknown. Described treatment: approximately 18 received Ad26.COV2.S at low or high dose, single or two shots; about 5 received placebo; per-sample allocation not given. All samples were drawn on day 63, counting from the first vaccine or placebo injection. The vaccine antigen was prefusion-stabilized Wuhan SARS-CoV-2 spike. The chain has TRBV30 and TRBJ2-3, with 10 bases fitting TRBD2. Sample: peripheral blood, taken in a trial of Ad26.COV2.S vaccine versus placebo. The source is a person between 18 and 65 years old who received the Ad26.COV2.S COVID-19 vaccine or a placebo. The CDR3 loop reads CAWSANIYSSWTSGDLSSTDTQYF. The CDR3 DNA is TGTGCCTGGAGTGCGAACATTTACTCTTCCTGGACTAGCGGAGACCTTTCTAGCACAGATACGCAGTATTTT.